Sequencing of this T cell receptor beta chain was carried out in a study of blood T cell repertoires in COVID-19. The V segment lost 4 bases and the J segment 4 bases; nucleotides outside the gene matches: 6. Germline V gene sequence: CDR1 SGHDT, CDR2 YYEEEE. This CDR3 is 15 amino acids long. The protocol was immunoSEQ multiplex PCR, while the TCRdb copy is restricted to in-frame clones and leaves out a portion. Of around 140,000 clones in the sample, about 87% were seen once. The TCR was taken from a man aged 50-60 years with active COVID-19. The sequencing input was peripheral blood. The chain employs TRBV5-6 and TRBJ2-7, with 12 bases fitting TRBD1. The CDR3: CASSPLGQGAYEQYF. DNA of the CDR3: TGTGCCAGCAGCCCCCTGGGACAGGGGGCATACGAGCAGTACTTC.